The 21 T cell receptor beta chains below come from one sample, sequenced in a study of blood T cell repertoires in COVID-19. Sequencing was performed with immunoSEQ multiplex PCR; in TCRdb, only in-frame clones are kept and a portion is missing. The sample yields 60,000 to 75,000 clones, 91% seen once. Sample: peripheral blood. The receptor set was obtained from a man between 40 and 49 years old with COVID-19, enrolled during active disease.

The rearrangement uses TRBV19 and TRBJ2-7, with a tentative D call TRBD2 (6 bases). Looked up from germline, CDR1 is LNHDA and CDR2 is SQIVND (reference sequence). This CDR3 region has 13 residues. Trimming stripped 6 bases from V and 3 bases from J, with 12 bases between. CDR3 sequence (DNA): TGTGCCAGTAGCATCGGGAGCGACTACGAGCAGTACTTC. Residues: CASSIGSDYEQYF.

The chain couples TRBV7-2 to TRBJ1-6; D not certain. The CDR3 is made up of 15 amino acids. Germline V CDR1 and CDR2: SGHTA, FQGNSA. V lost 4 bases, J lost 10 bases, and 17 bases lay in between. The CDR3: CASSSQPGALSPLHF. CDR3 nucleotides: TGTGCCAGCAGCTCTCAACCAGGTGCTCTGTCACCCCTCCACTTT.

This chain uses TRBV3-1 (or the pseudogene TRBV3-2) with TRBJ1-5; D may be TRBD1 (5 bases). This CDR3 contains 14 residues. Germline-derived CDR1 and CDR2 are LGHDT and YNNKEL (reference sequence). The germline V and J ends were trimmed by 1 base and 5 bases, with 9 bases remaining between them. The CDR3 DNA is TGTGCCAGCAGCCAAGTGGGGGGGGATCAGCCCCAGCATTTT. Its translation is CASSQVGGDQPQHF.

The chain couples TRBV4-1 to TRBJ2-5, with TRBD2 matching over 14 bases. The J segment lost 5 bases and the V segment lost 2 bases, leaving 10 bases of the junction unmatched. The CDR3 consists of 18 residues. The germline V gene encodes CDR1 MGHRA and CDR2 YSYEKL. The CDR3 loop reads CASSQFSPTSGGAETQYF. CDR3 DNA sequence: TGCGCCAGCAGCCAATTCTCTCCGACTAGCGGGGGGGCCGAGACCCAGTACTTC.

This chain links TRBV27 with TRBJ1-2, with 12 bases identical to TRBD1. The CDR3 contains 18 residues. With V trimmed by 3 bases and J by 4 bases, 12 bases remained unmatched. Germline assignment: CDR1 MNHEY and CDR2 SMNVEV (reference sequence). CDR3 bases: TGTGCCAGCAGTTTCCTAGGGACAGGGGGCCTTCAGGGCTATGGCTACACCTTC. This translates into CASSFLGTGGLQGYGYTF.

This clone was counted once. The J gene is TRBJ1-4, the V gene TRBV28, with D hard to call. The CDR3 is made up of 12 amino acids. Germline V CDR1 and CDR2: MDHEN, SYDVKM. Trimming took off 5 bases at V and 6 bases at J, with 7 bases between the two ends. DNA of the CDR3: TGTGCCAGCAGTCGAGGTCATGAAAAACTGTTTTTT. This gives the protein CASSRGHEKLFF.

The gene calls are TRBV4-2 and TRBJ2-3; tentatively, D is TRBD1 (7 bases). Trimming removed 0 bases from V and 5 bases from J, with 18 bases in between. CDR3 length equals 17 residues. The germline gives CDR1 LGHNA, CDR2 YNFKEQ. The CDR3 DNA reads TGTGCCAGCAGCCAAGATATCCAGGGGGGCCGGGAAGATACGCAGTATTTT. It codes for CASSQDIQGGREDTQYF.

This sequence joins TRBV20-1 and TRBJ2-1; 9 nucleotides align to TRBD2. The germline V gene has CDR1 DFQATT and CDR2 SNEGSKA (reference sequence). The CDR3 loop spans 11 amino acids. The CDR3 protein is CRSTSGYEQFF. The DNA of the CDR3 is TGCAGGAGTACTAGCGGGTATGAGCAGTTCTTC.

The V and J genes are TRBV5-4 and TRBJ2-1; 8 nucleotides line up with TRBD2. CDR3 length: 16 residues. Trimming at V came to 4 bases and at J to 0 bases, leaving 6 bases not matched to a gene. Germline lookup yields CDR1 SGHNT and CDR2 YYREEE (reference sequence). As DNA, the CDR3 is TGTGCCAGCAGCCCGAGCGGGGGCCTCTCCTACAATGAGCAGTTCTTC. Translation gives CASSPSGGLSYNEQFF.

The chain uses TRBV28 and TRBJ1-4; TRBD1 is a possible D gene (5 bases). The CDR3 has 14 amino acids. V was pared by 5 bases and J by 3 bases, with 10 bases between. CDR1 is MDHEN, CDR2 SYDVKM, per germline. Here the CDR3 reads CASSVGHANEKLFF. The DNA for the CDR3 is TGTGCCAGCAGTGTAGGACACGCTAATGAAAAACTGTTTTTT.

This sequence joins TRBV27 and TRBJ2-2, with a tentative D call TRBD2 (5 bases). The ends were cut back, 5 bases at V and 5 bases at J, with 12 bases in the middle. Germline V CDR1 and CDR2: MNHEY, SMNVEV (reference sequence). CDR3 length: 14 residues. The CDR3 sequence: CASSEVRGTGELFF. The CDR3 DNA follows: TGTGCCAGCAGTGAAGTACGCGGGACCGGGGAGCTGTTTTTT.

V usage is TRBV5-6 and J usage is TRBJ1-6, with a tentative D call TRBD1 (5 bases). The CDR3 runs to 14 residues. Looked up from germline, CDR1 is SGHDT and CDR2 is YYEEEE. The germline V and J ends were trimmed by 2 bases and 9 bases, with 12 bases remaining between them. CDR3 region: CASSFWQGGSPLHF. CDR3 DNA sequence: TGTGCCAGCAGCTTCTGGCAGGGAGGTTCACCCCTCCACTTT.

The genes are TRBV30 and TRBJ2-3; weak D call: TRBD1 (6 bases). Between the trimmed V and J ends, which lost 2 bases and 6 bases, there was a span of 9 bases. The CDR3 totals 12 residues. Germline CDR1 reads GTSNPN; CDR2 reads SVGIG (reference sequence). The CDR3 sequence is CAWSTQGDTQYF. The CDR3 nucleotides are TGTGCCTGGAGTACGCAGGGGGATACGCAGTATTTT.

The chain couples TRBV5-5 to TRBJ1-2; 7 bases are a match to TRBD1. Germline trimming cut 0 bases from V and 5 bases from J; bases unmatched to any gene: 4. Germline CDR1 reads SGHKS; CDR2 reads YYEKEE (reference sequence). The CDR3 spans 14 residues. CDR3 sequence reads: CASSLETGIYGYTF. CDR3 nucleotide sequence: TGTGCCAGCAGCTTGGAGACAGGGATTTATGGCTACACCTTC.

This sequence joins TRBV4-1 and TRBJ2-7; TRBD1 is a possible D gene (6 bases). The CDR3 length is 18 residues. The germline V and J ends were trimmed by 4 bases and 1 base, with 23 bases remaining between them. Germline V gene data show CDR1 as MGHRA and CDR2 as YSYEKL. Here the CDR3 reads CASSLGTPKHPKSYEQYF. The CDR3 DNA reads TGCGCCAGCAGCCTAGGGACACCAAAACATCCGAAATCCTACGAGCAGTACTTC.

V usage is TRBV2 and J usage is TRBJ1-2; D is perhaps TRBD1 (6 bases). The CDR3 spans 13 residues. Germline V gene data show CDR1 as SNHLY and CDR2 as FYNNEI. Between the trimmed V and J ends, which lost 6 bases and 2 bases, there was a span of 10 bases. The chain's CDR3 is CASRSTGNYGYTF. As DNA, the CDR3 is TGTGCCAGCAGGTCGACAGGCAACTATGGCTACACCTTC.

V and J are TRBV2 and TRBJ2-3; D possibly corresponds to TRBD1 (7 bases). With 6 bases removed from V and 2 bases from J, the gap between germline ends came to 12 bases. Germline V gene data show CDR1 as SNHLY and CDR2 as FYNNEI. This CDR3 has 14 residues. The DNA for the CDR3 is TGTGCCAGCAGGCGGGACAGCCCCACAGATACGCAGTATTTT. Translated, it gives CASRRDSPTDTQYF.

The J gene is TRBJ1-4, the V gene TRBV19; possible D gene TRBD1, 5 bases. This CDR3 is built from 13 residues. V was shortened by 5 bases and J by 7 bases, with 11 bases between the two germline ends. Per germline, CDR1 LNHDA and CDR2 SQIVND (reference sequence). The CDR3 nucleotides are TGTGCCAGTAGTGATGACAGACCTGAAAAACTGTTTTTT. Translating gives CASSDDRPEKLFF.

The count of this clone is one. This sequence joins TRBV5-1 and TRBJ2-5; 8 positions agree with TRBD2. The CDR3 is 15 residues long. CDR1 and CDR2 (germline): SGHRS, YFSETQ. V shed 0 bases, J shed 1 base, and the junction held 2 bases outside the gene matches. The CDR3 spells CASSLAGGLQETQYF. CDR3 sequence (DNA): TGCGCCAGCAGCTTGGCGGGGGGGCTCCAAGAGACCCAGTACTTC.

The V gene is TRBV19, the J gene TRBJ2-7, with a tentative D call TRBD2 (6 bases). This CDR3 is built from 14 residues. The germline V gene encodes CDR1 LNHDA and CDR2 SQIVND (reference sequence). V was pared by 1 base and J by 1 base, with 8 bases between. This chain's CDR3 is CASSIVRGSYEQYF. CDR3 in DNA: TGTGCCAGTAGTATAGTTCGGGGGTCCTACGAGCAGTACTTC.

This clone appeared once. The chain uses TRBV6-6 and TRBJ2-5; 9 nucleotides line up with TRBD2. CDR3 length equals 14 residues. Germline V gene sequence: CDR1 MNHNY, CDR2 SVGAGI (reference sequence). Trimming took 0 bases from V and 8 from J; bases not matched to a gene: 4. CDR3 in amino acids: CASSYSPGLATQYF. The CDR3 region has the DNA TGTGCCAGCAGTTACTCTCCGGGACTAGCCACCCAGTACTTC.